This record covers a single T cell receptor beta chain. The antigen remains undetermined. This specimen comes from a study of cytomegalovirus exposure and HLA in healthy donors. Study-wide results and limits: Per published accounts, TCR beta sequences correctly predicted the HLA-A and HLA-B alleles of most subjects. Prior analysis indicated that the majority of TCR beta V segments exhibited productivity approximately 87% or approximately 30% of the time.

60 Vbeta and 13 Jbeta primers were used in PCR. Libraries were prepared by immunoSEQ multiplex PCR; TCRdb keeps only in-frame clonotypes and omits some of them. The data hold around 160,000 clones, with 60% to 85% observed a single time. Donors consisted of healthy bone marrow donors. The germline V and J ends were trimmed by 7 bases and 4 bases, with 20 bases remaining between them. Germline V CDR1 and CDR2: SGHRS, YFSETQ. The CDR3 runs to 16 residues. This clonotype originated in a man between 40 and 49 years old in good health and CMV-seropositive. Sequencing was performed on PBMCs. This chain uses TRBV5-1 with TRBJ2-2, with D possibly being TRBD2 (6 bases). DNA of the CDR3: TGCGCCAGCTCCGAAGGGACTTCACTAGGCACCGGGGAGCTGTTTTTT. Its protein is CASSEGTSLGTGELFF.